The T cell receptor (beta chain) described here comes from a study of shared clonotypes between healthy human individuals. As for the study in general: Per donor, CD8 memory used one plate, CD8 naive used two, CD4 memory used three and CD4 naive used three.

Data came from immunoSEQ multiplex PCR; TCRdb stores just in-frame clones and leaves some out. The sample lists 1.5 million to 1.9 million clones; 95% to 99% were seen once. This clone has just one count. Its matching antigen is unknown. Findings and caveats of the study: All-four-donor shared clonotypes had higher generation probabilities than non-shared clonotypes did. In several donors, approximately 5% of naive CD4 clonotypes appeared in common.

CD45RA-negative memory and CD45RA+ naive subsets were split from the CD4+ cells. Germline V gene data show CDR1 as SGHRS and CDR2 as YFSETQ. Losses at the gene ends were 3 bases for V and 5 bases for J; bases not matched to a gene: 8. CDR3 length equals 16 residues. Sequences were obtained from naive CD4+ T cells sorted from blood. Subset of the sample: CD45RA+ positively selected. The receptor was isolated from a man in his thirties or forties in good health. The chain joins TRBV5-1 to TRBJ2-1; 10 bases map to TRBD1. CDR3 sequence reads: CASSSNQGQGNNEQFF. CDR3 nucleotides: TGCGCCAGCAGCTCAAACCAGGGACAGGGGAACAATGAGCAGTTCTTC.